This T cell receptor beta chain was obtained from a study of molecular identifiers for immune sequencing clone quantification. Points from the study as a whole: Underestimation of highly expanded clone sizes could arise where identical TCR molecules share a barcode. In naive cells, under 1% of molecules belonged to clones above 20 RNA copies, against over 99% in effector cells.

In the sort, naive CD8 T cells were defined as CD8+CD4-CCR7+CD45RA+. V lost 3 bases and J lost 5, with 13 bases in between. The CDR3 length is 14 residues. This clonotype was seen ten or more times. Its specificity is unknown. Preparation of the bulk TCR libraries relied on previously described methods and listed TCR primers. TCRdb itself ran the PCR reads through MiXCR, one entry per CDR3 protein. The sample holds some 59,000 distinct CDR3 sequences, almost 25% seen once. The TCR was taken from a human donor in good health. Some libraries in this study had Jurkat cell RNA spiked in. Sequenced input: naive CD8+ T cells from blood, with Jurkat cell RNA spiked in. Described subset: FACS-sorted CD8+CD4-CCR7+CD45RA+ naive T cells. The chain carries TRBV12-3 or TRBV12-4 and TRBJ1-1; maybe TRBD1 (6 bases). CDR3 DNA sequence: TGTGCCAGCAGTTTCAGGGGTTTGGGAACTGAAGCTTTCTTT. This sequence encodes CASSFRGLGTEAFF.